A single sample is the source of the 30 T cell receptor beta chains below, sequenced in a study of OX40 agonist ivuxolimab in advanced cancers. Clones were read by immunoSEQ multiplex PCR, and TCRdb kept only the in-frame ones, dropping some. The sample has more than 65,000 clones, 85% seen once. Sequenced here: CD4+ or CD8+ T cells sorted from blood, sampled in a trial of the OX40 agonist ivuxolimab. The source of these receptors is an adult with an advanced solid tumor such as melanoma, head and neck, liver or kidney cancer.

This clone has more than one count but fewer than ten. The CDR3 reads CASSYSIGPFKEKLFF. The DNA of the CDR3 is TGTGCCAGCAGTTACTCGATCGGCCCGTTCAAGGAAAAACTGTTTTTT. This chain connects TRBV6-6 to TRBJ1-4; D is uncertain. CDR3 size: 16 residues. Trimming took off 0 bases at V and 8 bases at J, with 16 bases between the two ends. Germline CDR1 and CDR2: MNHNY and SVGAGI (reference sequence).

V gene TRBV7-2 combines with J gene TRBJ2-7; 10 nucleotides agree with TRBD1. V was clipped by 5 bases and J by 1 base; unmatched bases: 8. Germline assignment: CDR1 SGHTA and CDR2 FQGNSA. This CDR3 comprises 16 residues. The CDR3 bases are TGTGCCAGCAGCGAACCGGGACAGGGGTCGTCCTACGAGCAGTACTTC. This gives the protein CASSEPGQGSSYEQYF.

The chain joins TRBV7-2 to TRBJ1-4; tentatively, D is TRBD1 (5 bases). The CDR3 has 14 residues. CDR1 is SGHTA and CDR2 is FQGNSA in the germline V gene. With 2 bases removed from V and 8 bases from J, the gap between germline ends came to 12 bases. The CDR3 DNA is TGTGCCAGCAGCTTAAACGGAGGGGAAGAAAAACTGTTTTTT. Translated: CASSLNGGEEKLFF.

The CDR3 DNA sequence: TGTGCCAGCAGCCACCTGGGGGACAATGAAAAACTGTTTTTT. Amino acids: CASSHLGDNEKLFF. The gene calls are TRBV6-6 and TRBJ1-4, with TRBD1 as a possible D gene (5 bases). Germline CDR1 is MNHNY and CDR2 is SVGAGI (reference sequence). The CDR3 loop spans 14 amino acids. V dropped 6 bases and J dropped 5 bases, with 13 bases sitting between them.

The chain combines TRBV5-4 with TRBJ1-3, with D possibly matching TRBD1 (6 bases). The CDR3 has 17 amino acids. V lost 2 bases to trimming and J lost 0 bases, with 15 bases between them. Germline CDR1 and CDR2: SGHNT and YYREEE (reference sequence). CDR3 sequence: CASSLGGGRRSGNTIYF. CDR3 in DNA: TGTGCCAGCAGCTTAGGGGGGGGCCGACGCTCTGGAAACACCATATATTTT.

The table lists this clone with a few counts. The V gene is TRBV30, the J gene TRBJ1-1, with 7 bases aligning to TRBD1. CDR3 length: 15 residues. Germline loops: CDR1 GTSNPN, CDR2 SVGIG (reference sequence). With 3 bases clipped from V and 4 bases from J, the junction kept 11 bases outside the gene matches. The CDR3: CAWRAAGGFGTEAFF. The CDR3, as DNA: TGTGCCTGGAGGGCTGCAGGGGGATTTGGCACTGAAGCTTTCTTT. Full variable domain (outside the CDR3, taken from reference TRBV30 and TRBJ1-1): SQTIHQWPATLVQPVGSPLSLECTVEGTSNPNLYWYRQAAGRGLQLLFYSVGIGQISSEVPQNLSASRPQDRQFILSSKKLLLSDSGFYLCAWRAAGGFGTEAFFGQGTRLTVV.

The chain combines TRBV7-2 with TRBJ2-2; 15 bases agree with TRBD2. The V and J ends lost 4 bases and 6 bases, in that order; junction bases with no gene match: 6. The CDR3 covers 17 residues. Germline values: CDR1 SGHTA, CDR2 FQGNSA. The CDR3 spells CASSSPGLAGGAGELFF. As DNA, the CDR3 is TGTGCCAGCAGCTCACCTGGACTAGCGGGAGGGGCCGGGGAGCTGTTTTTT.

This clone was seen once. The rearrangement joins TRBV9 to TRBJ2-2, with a weak D call TRBD2 (5 bases). Per germline, CDR1 SGDLS and CDR2 YYNGEE. CDR3 size: 16 residues. Trimming removed 0 bases at V and 3 bases at J, with 12 bases between. The CDR3 DNA is TGTGCCAGCAGCGTAGCAGCTAGCTTGGACACCGGGGAGCTGTTTTTT. Amino acid sequence: CASSVAASLDTGELFF.

This chain links TRBV9 with TRBJ2-2; unclear D gene. Trimming pared 0 bases from V and 3 bases from J, leaving 3 bases between. This CDR3 is built from 13 residues. Germline V gives CDR1 SGDLS, CDR2 YYNGEE. As DNA, the CDR3 is TGTGCCAGCAGCGTAGACTACACCGGGGAGCTGTTTTTT. Translation: CASSVDYTGELFF.

The CDR3 reads CASSKRDWRSTDTQYF. The CDR3 DNA sequence: TGTGCCAGCAGTAAACGGGACTGGAGATCCACAGATACGCAGTATTTT. This chain uses TRBV28 with TRBJ2-3, with D possibly being TRBD2 (6 bases). Germline lookup yields CDR1 MDHEN and CDR2 SYDVKM. V dropped 5 bases and J dropped 2 bases, with 17 bases sitting between them. This CDR3 comprises 16 residues.

The chain combines TRBV12-5 with TRBJ2-5; D call uncertain. The CDR3 loop spans 13 amino acids. The germline CDR1 and CDR2 sequences are LGHNT and FRNRAP. V lost 0 bases and J lost 5, with 7 bases in between. CDR3 DNA: TGTGCTAGTGGTTTGGTTGGTGGGGAGACCCAGTACTTC. It specifies CASGLVGGETQYF. Based on the CDR3 plus reference TRBV12-5 and TRBJ2-5, the full variable domain is DARVTQTPRHKVTEMGQEVTMRCQPILGHNTVFWYRQTMMQGLELLAYFRNRAPLDDSGMPKDRFSAEMPDATLATLKIQPSEPRDSAVYFCASGLVGGETQYFGPGTRLLVL.

The rearrangement uses TRBV9 and TRBJ1-2; tentatively, D is TRBD1 (5 bases). The CDR3 spans 13 residues. Between the trimmed V and J ends, which lost 3 bases and 8 bases, there was a span of 14 bases. CDR1 is SGDLS and CDR2 is YYNGEE in the germline V gene. The CDR3 reads CASSGSRGEGYTF. In DNA, the CDR3 is TGTGCCAGCAGCGGCTCCCGGGGGGAAGGCTACACCTTC.

The J gene is TRBJ1-5, the V gene TRBV28; D possibly corresponds to TRBD1 (6 bases). The CDR3 totals 14 residues. The V gene lost 1 base and the J gene lost 10 bases, with 14 bases spanning the gap. Germline V gene sequence: CDR1 MDHEN, CDR2 SYDVKM. The CDR3 DNA reads as TGTGCCAGCAGTTTATCAGGGGCCGGGGGCCCCCAGCATTTT. Translating it yields CASSLSGAGGPQHF. Filled out from reference TRBV28 and TRBJ1-5, the complete variable domain reads DVKVTQSSRYLVKRTGEKVFLECVQDMDHENMFWYRQDPGLGLRLIYFSYDVKMKEKGDIPEGYSVSREKKERFSLILESASTNQTSMYLCASSLSGAGGPQHFGDGTRLSIL.

J is TRBJ1-2 and V is TRBV2; D gene unclear. Trimming shortened V by 3 bases and J by 5 bases, and 4 bases separated the two germline ends. Germline CDR1 SNHLY, CDR2 FYNNEI. The CDR3 runs to 11 residues. The CDR3, as DNA: TGTGCCAGCAGTGAGAGGTATGGCTACACCTTC. Residues: CASSERYGYTF.

This clone was seen a few times. The rearrangement joins TRBV2 to TRBJ2-5; D unclear. This CDR3 is built from 16 residues. The V and J ends lost 1 base and 2 bases respectively, with 14 bases between them. Germline loops: CDR1 SNHLY, CDR2 FYNNEI. The CDR3 DNA sequence: TGTGCCAGCAGTGAAGGAGTCGCGGCGAAACAAGAGACCCAGTACTTC. This translates into CASSEGVAAKQETQYF.

The chain combines TRBV7-3 with TRBJ1-2; maybe TRBD1 (6 bases). Trimming stripped 2 bases from V and 5 bases from J, with 6 bases between. The CDR3 sequence is 12 residues long. Germline CDR1 and CDR2: SGHTA and FQGTGA. CDR3: CASSLQGYGYTF. The CDR3 region has the DNA TGTGCCAGCAGCTTACAGGGGTATGGCTACACCTTC.

This CDR3 reads CASSVGLATNEQFF. Written as DNA, the CDR3 is TGTGCCAGCAGCGTAGGACTAGCGACCAATGAGCAGTTCTTC. The chain links TRBV9 to TRBJ2-1; 8 bases match TRBD2. V dropped 0 bases and J dropped 6; count of bases not matched to a gene: 2. The CDR3 length is 14 residues. Germline V gives CDR1 SGDLS, CDR2 YYNGEE.

This clone occurred a few times. J is TRBJ1-2 and V is TRBV2, with a tentative D call TRBD1 (5 bases). The germline CDR1 and CDR2 sequences are SNHLY and FYNNEI. Trimming left V 11 bases short and J 0 bases short, with 13 bases between. The CDR3 is 13 residues long. The CDR3 DNA sequence: TGTGCCTCTCACAGGACTACTAACTATGGCTACACCTTC. Protein sequence: CASHRTTNYGYTF.

This clone was seen just once. This sequence joins TRBV10-3 and TRBJ2-7; 11 bases line up with TRBD1. Germline V gene lookup returns CDR1 ENHRY and CDR2 SYGVKD. Unmatched junction bases numbered 12, after V lost 6 bases and J lost 5 bases. This CDR3 spans 16 amino acids. CDR3 region: CAISGTGGIEYDEQYF. The CDR3 region has the DNA TGTGCCATCAGCGGGACAGGGGGAATAGAGTACGACGAGCAGTACTTC.

This clone turned up a few times. This sequence joins TRBV5-1 and TRBJ1-5; D is undetermined. V shed 4 bases and J shed 2 bases, with 10 bases lying between them. Germline-derived CDR1 and CDR2 are SGHRS and YFSETQ. The CDR3 totals 14 residues. CDR3 protein: CASSPRGGNQPQHF. CDR3 DNA: TGCGCCAGCAGCCCCCGGGGAGGCAATCAGCCCCAGCATTTT.

This clone was seen a single time. The CDR3 reads CASKTGNTDTQYF. The CDR3 DNA sequence: TGTGCCAGTAAGACGGGGAACACAGATACGCAGTATTTT. The genes are TRBV19 and TRBJ2-3; tentatively, D is TRBD2 (5 bases). This CDR3 spans 13 amino acids. CDR1 and CDR2 from the germline V gene are LNHDA and SQIVND (reference sequence). Trimming stripped 7 bases from V and 2 bases from J, with 10 bases between. The whole variable domain, remainder taken from reference TRBV19 and TRBJ2-3, is DGGITQSPKYLFRKEGQNVTLSCEQNLNHDAMYWYRQDPGQGLRLIYYSQIVNDFQKGDIAEGYSVSREKKESFPLTVTSAQKNPTAFYLCASKTGNTDTQYFGPGTRLTVL.

The genes are TRBV7-6 and TRBJ1-4, with D unresolved. The V end lost 5 bases, the J end lost 5 bases, and 9 bases lay between the germline ends. The CDR3 runs to 13 residues. From germline, CDR1 is SGHVS and CDR2 FNYEAQ. The CDR3 bases are TGTGCCAGCAGCCCAATGCAGAATGAAAAACTGTTTTTT. Its protein is CASSPMQNEKLFF.

The genes are TRBV11-2 and TRBJ2-1; 11 nucleotides match TRBD1. V lost 4 bases, J lost 7 bases, and 9 bases stayed unmatched. The CDR3 extends over 16 amino acids. CDR1 and CDR2 from the germline V gene are SGHAT and FQNNGV. The CDR3 region is CASSSQGTGGYNEQFF. DNA of the CDR3: TGTGCCAGCAGCTCGCAAGGGACAGGGGGTTATAATGAGCAGTTCTTC.

This clone was recorded once. This chain connects TRBV19 to TRBJ2-3, with D perhaps TRBD1 (6 bases). This CDR3 has 14 amino acids. V was cut by 6 bases and J by 9 bases, with 19 bases left in between. The germline CDR1 and CDR2 sequences are LNHDA and SQIVND (reference sequence). The CDR3 nucleotides are TGTGCCAGTAGCATATCCCCAGGGGTGGAAACGCAGTATTTT. Its protein is CASSISPGVETQYF.

The chain is built from TRBV9 and TRBJ1-2, with TRBD1 matching 7 bases. Trimming removed 1 base from V and 4 bases from J; junction bases left unmatched: 10. Germline loops: CDR1 SGDLS, CDR2 YYNGEE. This CDR3 contains 16 residues. As DNA, the CDR3 is TGTGCCAGCAGCGTAACTATGACAGGGACGGTCTATGGCTACACCTTC. Residues: CASSVTMTGTVYGYTF.

The chain couples TRBV5-1 to TRBJ2-3, with D unresolved. The germline CDR1 and CDR2 sequences are SGHRS and YFSETQ. The CDR3 is 13 residues long. Deletions cut 0 bases from V and 1 base from J, with 3 bases between. The CDR3 DNA sequence: TGCGCCAGCAGCTTGGGGGGCACAGATACGCAGTATTTT. Translated, it gives CASSLGGTDTQYF.

The chain employs TRBV6-6 and TRBJ2-7; 11 bases line up with TRBD2. This CDR3 is built from 15 residues. V gave up 2 bases and J gave up 3 bases; unmatched junction bases: 3. Germline CDR1 MNHNY, CDR2 SVGAGI (reference sequence). The CDR3 loop reads CASSYGGTSGYEQYF. In DNA, the CDR3 is TGTGCCAGCAGTTACGGGGGGACTAGCGGCTACGAGCAGTACTTC.

This clone has a handful of counts. The chain combines TRBV7-2 with TRBJ2-1; 9 positions agree with TRBD2. The germline V gene encodes CDR1 SGHTA and CDR2 FQGNSA. The trim removed 3 bases at V and 3 bases at J, leaving 3 bases unmatched. The CDR3 is 15 amino acids. CDR3 DNA: TGTGCCAGCAGCTTGGCTAGCGGGGTCTACAATGAGCAGTTCTTC. Its translation is CASSLASGVYNEQFF.

The sample holds one count of this clone. This sequence joins TRBV9 and TRBJ2-5; D is ambiguous. The CDR3 covers 13 residues. Looked up from germline, CDR1 is SGDLS and CDR2 is YYNGEE. The germline V and J ends were trimmed by 0 bases and 5 bases, with 8 bases remaining between them. For the CDR3, the DNA is TGTGCCAGCAGCGTAGGCCCCGCGGAGACCCAGTACTTC. Its translation is CASSVGPAETQYF.

V and J are TRBV11-2 and TRBJ1-6; D remains ambiguous. The ends were cut back, 1 base at V and 11 bases at J, with 9 bases in the middle. Germline V gene lookup returns CDR1 SGHAT and CDR2 FQNNGV. This CDR3 region has 13 residues. The CDR3 protein is CASSLGGGTPLHF. For the CDR3, the DNA is TGTGCCAGCAGCTTAGGGGGAGGCACACCCCTCCACTTT.